This T cell receptor beta chain comes out of a study of blood T cell repertoires in COVID-19. Study overall: Samples of COVID-19 (acute and convalescent) were obtained from the United States, Italy and Spain. The cDNA or gDNA used as material had been derived from T cells, B-cell-depleted T cells, or PBMCs.

Per the original methods: Estimated nucleated cell counts came from reference gene primer amplification. Profiling relied on immunoSEQ multiplex PCR, and the TCRdb table lists in-frame clones only, not all of them. Clone size and the V and J calls come from that table; the DNA yielded D and trimming. The sample contains more than 150,000 clones, roughly 83% of which appear only once. Only one count was recorded for this clone. Germline CDR1 and CDR2: MNHNY and SVGAGI (reference sequence). This CDR3 spans 17 amino acids. V lost 5 bases, J lost 2 bases, and 22 bases lay in between. This receptor was identified in a woman in her sixties or seventies with acute or convalescent COVID-19. Material: peripheral blood. The gene calls are TRBV6-6 and TRBJ2-7; TRBD1 is a possible D gene (7 bases). CDR3: CASSLDREAFPTYEQYF. In DNA, the CDR3 is TGTGCCAGCAGTCTTGACAGGGAGGCATTTCCCACCTACGAGCAGTACTTC.